This T cell receptor beta chain derives from a study of blood T cell repertoires in COVID-19. Across the whole study: Collection of acute and convalescent COVID-19 samples took place in the United States, Italy and Spain. T cells, B-cell-depleted T cells, or PBMCs supplied cDNA or gDNA.

Germline CDR1 is SEHNR and CDR2 is FQNEAQ (reference sequence). The V and J ends lost 5 bases and 0 bases respectively, with 20 bases between them. The CDR3 sequence is 18 residues long. Participants spanned ages roughly 18 to 90 years and resided in 20 to 30 US areas. Recovered status in Cohort 3 required two negative PCRs, clearance, or symptom resolution. The method was immunoSEQ multiplex PCR; TCRdb's version includes in-frame clones alone and lacks a portion of them. The sample lists roughly 500,000 clones, approximately 90% seen once, with approximately 8% in the top ten. The sample taken for sequencing was PBMCs or T cells enriched from blood (not recorded which). The chain recombines TRBV7-9 with TRBJ2-1, with TRBD2 as a possible D gene (6 bases). The TCR comes from a woman aged 60-75 years who had recovered from COVID-19. DNA of the CDR3: TGTGCCAGCAGCCCTAGGGATTCTAGCGTCCCCTCCTACAATGAGCAGTTCTTC. Translation gives CASSPRDSSVPSYNEQFF. Full variable domain (remainder filled in from reference TRBV7-9 and TRBJ2-1): DTGVSQNPRHKITKRGQNVTFRCDPISEHNRLYWYRQTLGQGPEFLTYFQNEAQLEKSRLLSDRFSAERPKGSFSTLEIQRTEQGDSAMYLCASSPRDSSVPSYNEQFFGPGTRLTVL.